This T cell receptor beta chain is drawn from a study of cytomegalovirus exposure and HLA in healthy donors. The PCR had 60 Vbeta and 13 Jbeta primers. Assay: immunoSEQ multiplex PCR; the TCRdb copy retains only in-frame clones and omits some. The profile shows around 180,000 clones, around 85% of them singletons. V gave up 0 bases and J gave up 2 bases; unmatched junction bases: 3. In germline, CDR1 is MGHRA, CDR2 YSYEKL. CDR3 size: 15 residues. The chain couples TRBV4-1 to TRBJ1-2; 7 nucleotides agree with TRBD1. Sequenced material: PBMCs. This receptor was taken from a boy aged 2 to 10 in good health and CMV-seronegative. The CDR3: CASSQDPQGNYGYTF. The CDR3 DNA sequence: TGCGCCAGCAGCCAAGATCCACAGGGGAACTATGGCTACACCTTC.